This record looks at one TCR beta chain sequence and its context. Its target is unknown. This record comes from a study of cytomegalovirus exposure and HLA in healthy donors. The V and J ends lost 1 base and 6 bases, in that order; junction bases with no gene match: 17. Germline CDR1 is SGHVS and CDR2 is FQNEAQ. The CDR3 length is 19 residues. The study's findings and limits: TRBV6-2, TRBV6-3 and some other V segments were unresolvable in 87-base-pair reads. In a later analysis, productive TCRs from donors in an Asian-associated ancestry cluster reportedly carried fewer N-insertions than the cohort mean. Cytomegalovirus association was listed for about 180 TCR beta chains.

The PCR employed 60 Vbeta primers together with 13 Jbeta primers. Profiling relied on immunoSEQ multiplex PCR, and the TCRdb table lists in-frame clones only, not all of them. The data show more than 250,000 clones, about 87% seen once. The chain joins TRBV7-8 to TRBJ1-5; 8 positions agree with TRBD1. The receptor's source is a woman aged 18-29 years in good health and CMV-seronegative. The sequenced sample was PBMCs. The CDR3 spells CASSLVGGGGQGNAQPQHF. CDR3 nucleotide sequence: TGTGCCAGCAGCTTAGTTGGCGGCGGAGGACAGGGAAACGCTCAGCCCCAGCATTTT.